The present T cell receptor (beta chain) was sequenced within a study of metastatic and nonmetastatic thyroid tumors. Study overall: It was across blood and tumor or nodule tissue from malignant and benign thyroid patients that repertoires were compared.

Original methodology: Variation in CDR3 across clinicopathological groups served as the basis for constructing a distant-metastasis classifier in papillary thyroid cancer. TCRdb re-clonotyped the PCR reads through MiXCR. The V and J calls come from TCRdb's annotation, not from the publication. The table includes roughly 70,000 clones, more than 15% detected once. Thyroid surgery took place with no prior treatment in any patient. This clone was seen once. Its antigen is unidentified. This may arise from a read error, as a much more abundant clone is one base away. Findings of the study overall: Malignant thyroid tumors reportedly exceeded benign nodules significantly in TCR beta diversity, with the difference appearing in blood and tumor.

The TCR was taken from a female donor with papillary thyroid cancer or a benign thyroid nodule (not recorded which). Some clones in this sample may be carry-over from other donors' samples. Input material: blood.

The CDR3 loop reads CASRLDRGQETKYF. For the CDR3, the DNA is TGTGCCAGCAGACTGGACAGGGGCCAAGAGACCAAGTACTTC. The chain couples TRBV11-3 to TRBJ2-5, with 9 nucleotides matching TRBD1. CDR1 is SGHNT and CDR2 is YENEEA in the germline V gene. The CDR3 totals 14 residues.